This record concerns one TCR beta chain sequence. Its antigen remains unknown. This record belongs to a study of OX40 agonist ivuxolimab in advanced cancers. Study-wide context: Patients were treated with ivuxolimab, an agonistic anti-OX40 (CD134) antibody. All patients had ivuxolimab intravenously every 2 weeks at 0.01 to 10 mg/kg.

Study-level results: In general, CD8+ T cells held more expanded clones than CD4+ did, on average. With doses of 0.1 to 3.0 mg/kg, CD4+ and CD8+ blood T cells had undergone clonal expansion by week 6.

The table came from immunoSEQ multiplex PCR; TCRdb's copy has only in-frame clones and leaves some out. The sample has roughly 40,000 clones; approximately 83% are singletons. The specimen comprised CD4+ or CD8+ T cells sorted from blood, sampled in a trial of the OX40 agonist ivuxolimab. The origin of this receptor is an adult with an advanced solid tumor such as melanoma, head and neck, liver or kidney cancer.

The CDR3 nucleotides are TGTGCCGCTGCGCCAAAACAGGGATTTAGGGACAATGAGCAGTTCTTC. This sequence encodes CAAAPKQGFRDNEQFF. This rearrangement joins TRBV6-4 to TRBJ2-1; D possibly corresponds to TRBD1 (6 bases). CDR3 length equals 16 residues. From germline, CDR1 is MRHNA and CDR2 SNTAGT. V shed 11 bases and J shed 5 bases, with 25 bases lying between them.